This TCR beta chain was recovered during a study of T-cell memory formation after mild COVID-19. TCRdb independently ran MiXCR on the 5' RACE reads; one entry per CDR3 protein. The repertoire consists of 450,000 to 650,000 distinct CDR3 sequences, with roughly 18% occurring once and the leading ten covering around 11%. Study-wide results and limits: The study found balanced CD4/CD8 in clones contracting day 15 to 85 and a CD4+ lean in later expanders.

The CDR3 runs to 14 residues. The germline V gene encodes CDR1 MNHEY and CDR2 SMNVEV (reference sequence). Trimming left V 7 bases short and J 5 bases short, with 14 bases between. A remark on this clonotype: The antigen is unknown.

The chain joins TRBV27 to TRBJ2-2, with D perhaps matching TRBD1 (6 bases). Input material: PBMCs or a T cell subset sorted from them (not recorded which). The clonotype was recovered from an adult woman who had mild COVID-19 (a few samples of this study predate the infection). Cell type and time point are not known. The CDR3: CASKRQGNTGELFF. As DNA, the CDR3 is TGTGCCAGCAAGCGGCAGGGGAATACCGGGGAGCTGTTTTTT.